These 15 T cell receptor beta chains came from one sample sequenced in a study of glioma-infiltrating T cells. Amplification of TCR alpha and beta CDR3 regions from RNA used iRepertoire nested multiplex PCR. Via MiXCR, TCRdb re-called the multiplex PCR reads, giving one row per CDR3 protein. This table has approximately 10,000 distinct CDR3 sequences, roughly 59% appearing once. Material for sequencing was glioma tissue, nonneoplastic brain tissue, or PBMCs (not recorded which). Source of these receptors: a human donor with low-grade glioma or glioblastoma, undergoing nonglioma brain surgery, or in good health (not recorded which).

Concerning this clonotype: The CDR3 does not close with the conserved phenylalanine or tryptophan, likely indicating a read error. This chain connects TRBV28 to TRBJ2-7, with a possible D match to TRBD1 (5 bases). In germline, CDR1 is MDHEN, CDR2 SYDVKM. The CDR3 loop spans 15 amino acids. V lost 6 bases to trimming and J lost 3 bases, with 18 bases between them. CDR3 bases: TGTGCCAGCAGCCTTAAATGGACAAGTGGCTACGAGCAGTACTTA. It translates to CASSLKWTSGYEQYL.

CDR3 DNA: TGTGCCAGCAGTTCGCCCGAAGGGACGGAGGACTACGAGCAGTACTTC. Its protein product is CASSSPEGTEDYEQYF. The gene calls are TRBV6-2 or TRBV6-3 and TRBJ2-7, with D perhaps TRBD1 or TRBD2 (5 bases each). This CDR3 is 16 amino acids long. Trimming shortened V by 4 bases and J by 3 bases, and 19 bases separated the two germline ends. Germline assignment: CDR1 MNHEY and CDR2 SVGEGT.

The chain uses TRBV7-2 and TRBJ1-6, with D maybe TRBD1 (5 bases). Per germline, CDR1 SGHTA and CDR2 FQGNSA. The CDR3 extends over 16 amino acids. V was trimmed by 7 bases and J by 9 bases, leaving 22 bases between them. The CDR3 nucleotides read TGTGCCAGCATTGCCAGGGACCAAAGTAGAATTTCACCCCTCCACTTT. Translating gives CASIARDQSRISPLHF.

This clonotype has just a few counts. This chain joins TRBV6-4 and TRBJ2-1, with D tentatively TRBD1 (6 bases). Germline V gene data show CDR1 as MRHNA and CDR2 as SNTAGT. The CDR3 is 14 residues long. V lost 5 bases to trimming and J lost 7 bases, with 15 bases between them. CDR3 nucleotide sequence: TGTGCCAGCAGTTTCCCCTCAGGGGCGAATGAGCAGTTCTTC. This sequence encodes CASSFPSGANEQFF.

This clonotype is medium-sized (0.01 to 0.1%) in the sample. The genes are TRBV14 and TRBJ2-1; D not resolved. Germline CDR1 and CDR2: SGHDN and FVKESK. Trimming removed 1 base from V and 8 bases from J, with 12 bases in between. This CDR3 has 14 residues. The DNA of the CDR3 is TGTGCCAGCAGCCAAGGTTCCGTTGACTATGAGCAGTTCTTC. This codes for CASSQGSVDYEQFF.

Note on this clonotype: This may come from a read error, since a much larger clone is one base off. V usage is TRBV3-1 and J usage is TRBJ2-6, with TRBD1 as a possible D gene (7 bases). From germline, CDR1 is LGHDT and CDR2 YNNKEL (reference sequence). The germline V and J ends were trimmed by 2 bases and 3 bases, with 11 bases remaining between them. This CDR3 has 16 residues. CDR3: CASSQQGEDGANVLTF. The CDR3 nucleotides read TGTGCCAGCAGCCAACAGGGGGAGGATGGGGCCAACGTCCTGACTTTC.

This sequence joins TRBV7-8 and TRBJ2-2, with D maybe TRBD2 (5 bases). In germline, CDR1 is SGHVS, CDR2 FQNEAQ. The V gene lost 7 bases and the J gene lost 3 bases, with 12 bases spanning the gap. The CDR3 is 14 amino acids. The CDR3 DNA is TGTGCCAGCACCATAGAGGGAGACACCGGGGAGCTGTTTTTT. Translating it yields CASTIEGDTGELFF.

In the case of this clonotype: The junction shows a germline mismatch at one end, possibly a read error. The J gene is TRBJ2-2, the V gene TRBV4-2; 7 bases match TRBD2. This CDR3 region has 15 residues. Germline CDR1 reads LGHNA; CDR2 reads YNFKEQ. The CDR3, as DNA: TGTGCCGGCAGCCCACTTGCGGGAGACAACGGGGAGCTGTTTTTT. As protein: CAGSPLAGDNGELFF.

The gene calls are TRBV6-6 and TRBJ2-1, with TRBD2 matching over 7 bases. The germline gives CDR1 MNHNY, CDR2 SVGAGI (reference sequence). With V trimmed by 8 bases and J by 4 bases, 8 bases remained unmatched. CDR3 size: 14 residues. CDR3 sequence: CASGDRGDYNEQFF. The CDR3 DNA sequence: TGTGCCAGCGGTGATCGGGGGGATTACAATGAGCAGTTCTTC.

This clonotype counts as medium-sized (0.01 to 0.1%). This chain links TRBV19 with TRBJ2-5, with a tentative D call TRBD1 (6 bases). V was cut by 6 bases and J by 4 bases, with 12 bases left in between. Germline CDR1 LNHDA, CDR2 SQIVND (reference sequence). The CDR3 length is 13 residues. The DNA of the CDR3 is TGTGCCAGTAGGCACAGGGTAGGAGAGACCCAGTACTTC. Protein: CASRHRVGETQYF.

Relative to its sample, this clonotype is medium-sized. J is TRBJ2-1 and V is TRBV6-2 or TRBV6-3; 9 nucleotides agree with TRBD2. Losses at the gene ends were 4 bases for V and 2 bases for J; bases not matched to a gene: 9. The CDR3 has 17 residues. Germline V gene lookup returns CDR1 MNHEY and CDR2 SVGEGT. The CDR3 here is CASSSFSGSLTYNEQFF. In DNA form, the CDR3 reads TGTGCCAGCAGTTCCTTTAGCGGGAGCCTCACCTACAATGAGCAGTTCTTC.

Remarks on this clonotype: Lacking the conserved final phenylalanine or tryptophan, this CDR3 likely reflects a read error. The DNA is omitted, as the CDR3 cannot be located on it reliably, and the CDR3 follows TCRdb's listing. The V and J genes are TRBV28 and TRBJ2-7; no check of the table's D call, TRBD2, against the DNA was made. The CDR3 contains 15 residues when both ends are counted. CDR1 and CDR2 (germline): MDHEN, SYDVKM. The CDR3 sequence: CASRVSGRRTYEKYL.

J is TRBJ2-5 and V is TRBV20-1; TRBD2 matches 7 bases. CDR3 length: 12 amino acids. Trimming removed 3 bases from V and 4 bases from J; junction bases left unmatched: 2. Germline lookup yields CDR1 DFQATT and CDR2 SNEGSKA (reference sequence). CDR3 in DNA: TGCAGTGCTAGGTCGGGAGGAGAGACCCAGTACTTC. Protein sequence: CSARSGGETQYF.

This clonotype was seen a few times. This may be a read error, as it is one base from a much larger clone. In nucleotides, the CDR3 is TGTGCCACCAGTGATTTCTTGTCAGTACCGAACACTGAAGCTTTCTTT. Its translation is CATSDFLSVPNTEAFF. This chain uses TRBV24-1 with TRBJ1-1; D not resolved. V was clipped by 1 base and J by 1 base, with 12 bases between them. This CDR3 has 16 amino acids. The V gene's germline CDR1 is KGHDR and CDR2 SFDVKD.

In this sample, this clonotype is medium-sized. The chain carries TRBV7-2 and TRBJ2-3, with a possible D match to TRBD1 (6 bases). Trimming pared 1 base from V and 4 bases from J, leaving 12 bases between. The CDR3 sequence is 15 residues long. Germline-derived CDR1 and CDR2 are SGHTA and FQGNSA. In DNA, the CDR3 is TGTGCCAGCAGCTTAGGTGACTCAGGGGCAGATACGCAGTATTTT. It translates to CASSLGDSGADTQYF.